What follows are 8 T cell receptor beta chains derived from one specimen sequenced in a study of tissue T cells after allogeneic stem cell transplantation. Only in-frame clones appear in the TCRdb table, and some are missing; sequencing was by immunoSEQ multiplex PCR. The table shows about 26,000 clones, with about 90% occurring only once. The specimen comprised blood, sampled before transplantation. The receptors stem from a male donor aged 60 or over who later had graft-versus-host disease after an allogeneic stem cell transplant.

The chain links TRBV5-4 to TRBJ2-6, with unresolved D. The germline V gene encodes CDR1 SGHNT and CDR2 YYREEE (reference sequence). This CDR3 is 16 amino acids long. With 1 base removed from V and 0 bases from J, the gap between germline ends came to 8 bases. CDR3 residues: CASSLNTLSGANVLTF. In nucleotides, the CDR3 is TGTGCCAGCAGCTTGAACACTCTCTCTGGGGCCAACGTCCTGACTTTC.

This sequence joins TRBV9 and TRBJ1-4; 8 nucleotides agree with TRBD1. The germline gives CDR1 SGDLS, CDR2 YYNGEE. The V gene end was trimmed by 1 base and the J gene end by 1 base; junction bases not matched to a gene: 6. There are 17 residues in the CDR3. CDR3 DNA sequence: TGTGCCAGCAGCGTATTGCCAGGGGGCGTAACTAATGAAAAACTGTTTTTT. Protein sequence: CASSVLPGGVTNEKLFF.

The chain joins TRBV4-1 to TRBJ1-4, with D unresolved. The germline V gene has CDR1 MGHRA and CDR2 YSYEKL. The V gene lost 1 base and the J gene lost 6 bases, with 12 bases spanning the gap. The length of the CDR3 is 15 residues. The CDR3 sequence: CASSQGPREDEKLFF. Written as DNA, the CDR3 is TGCGCCAGCAGCCAAGGTCCTCGAGAAGATGAAAAACTGTTTTTT.

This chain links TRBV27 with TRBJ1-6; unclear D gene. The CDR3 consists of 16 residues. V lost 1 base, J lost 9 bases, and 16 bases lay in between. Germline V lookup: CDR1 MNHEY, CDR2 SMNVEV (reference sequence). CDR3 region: CASSLFVRVTSSPLHF. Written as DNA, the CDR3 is TGTGCCAGCAGTTTATTCGTCCGCGTTACAAGTTCACCCCTCCACTTT.

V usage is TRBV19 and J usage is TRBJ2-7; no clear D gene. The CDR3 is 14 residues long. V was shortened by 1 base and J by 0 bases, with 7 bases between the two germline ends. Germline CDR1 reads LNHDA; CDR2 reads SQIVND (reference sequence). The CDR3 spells CASSIVKDSYEQYF. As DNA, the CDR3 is TGTGCCAGTAGTATAGTCAAAGACTCCTACGAGCAGTACTTC.

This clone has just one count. The CDR3 coding sequence is TGCGCCAGCAGCTTGGACGACAGGGGCGAGCAGTACTTC. It is translated as CASSLDDRGEQYF. The chain has TRBV5-1 and TRBJ2-7, with 8 bases aligning to TRBD1. There are 13 residues in the CDR3. Germline CDR1 and CDR2: SGHRS and YFSETQ. The junction had 2 bases not matched to a gene; V was cut back by 0 bases and J by 6 bases.

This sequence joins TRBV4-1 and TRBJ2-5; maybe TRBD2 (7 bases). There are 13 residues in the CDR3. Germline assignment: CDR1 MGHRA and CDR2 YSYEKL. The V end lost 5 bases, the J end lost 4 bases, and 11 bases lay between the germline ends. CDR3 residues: CASSRGGLETQYF. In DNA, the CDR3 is TGCGCCAGCAGCAGGGGGGGTTTAGAGACCCAGTACTTC.

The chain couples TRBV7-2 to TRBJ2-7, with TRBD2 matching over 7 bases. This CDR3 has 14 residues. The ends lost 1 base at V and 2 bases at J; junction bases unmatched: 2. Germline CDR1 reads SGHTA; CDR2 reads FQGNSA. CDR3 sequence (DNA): TGTGCCAGCAGCTTAGTGGGGGGGACCTACGAGCAGTACTTC. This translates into CASSLVGGTYEQYF.